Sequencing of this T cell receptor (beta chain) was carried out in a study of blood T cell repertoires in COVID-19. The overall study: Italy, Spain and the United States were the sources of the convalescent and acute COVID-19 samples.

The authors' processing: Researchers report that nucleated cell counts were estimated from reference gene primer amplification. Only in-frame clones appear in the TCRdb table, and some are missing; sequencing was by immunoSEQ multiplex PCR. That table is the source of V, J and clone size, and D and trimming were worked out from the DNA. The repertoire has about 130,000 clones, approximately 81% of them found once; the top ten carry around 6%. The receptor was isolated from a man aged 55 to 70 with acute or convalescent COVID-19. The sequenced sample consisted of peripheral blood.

CDR3 in amino acids: CASSRGTGSFNYGYTF. CDR3 in DNA: TGTGCCAGCAGCCGCGGGACAGGGTCTTTTAACTATGGCTACACCTTC. The V gene is TRBV14, the J gene TRBJ1-2; 9 bases agree with TRBD1. The V gene end was trimmed by 4 bases and the J gene end by 1 base; junction bases not matched to a gene: 7. Germline V lookup: CDR1 SGHDN, CDR2 FVKESK. CDR3 length: 16 amino acids.